The present TCR beta chain was sequenced within a study of blood T cell repertoires in COVID-19. Sequencing was performed with immunoSEQ multiplex PCR; in TCRdb, only in-frame clones are kept and a portion is missing. The sample carries 150,000 to 200,000 clones, approximately 90% recorded once. The CDR3 runs to 15 residues. Trimming took 1 base from V and 2 from J, leaving 11 bases between them. Germline V gene lookup returns CDR1 LGHNA and CDR2 YNFKEQ. The rearrangement uses TRBV4-2 and TRBJ1-2; a possible D gene is TRBD1 (6 bases). The sequence derives from a middle-aged man with acute or convalescent COVID-19. The sample consisted of peripheral blood. The CDR3, as DNA: TGTGCCAGCAGCCAAGGTCTTCAGGGGAACTATGGCTACACCTTC. It yields the protein CASSQGLQGNYGYTF.